Each of the 19 T cell receptor beta chains below was sequenced from the same sample in a study of cytomegalovirus exposure and HLA in healthy donors. Primers included in the PCR were 60 Vbeta and 13 Jbeta primers. Profiling relied on immunoSEQ multiplex PCR, and the TCRdb table lists in-frame clones only, not all of them. Among around 180,000 clones listed, about 84% were seen once. Sequenced input: PBMCs. Receptors were obtained from a man aged 18 to 29 in good health and CMV-seronegative.

This sequence joins TRBV7-9 and TRBJ2-7; 7 bases are shared with TRBD1. Germline V gene sequence: CDR1 SEHNR, CDR2 FQNEAQ (reference sequence). This CDR3 has 15 residues. V was pared by 5 bases and J by 7 bases, with 14 bases of the junction left unmatched. CDR3 nucleotides: TGTGCCAGCAGCCAGAGGGACAGCCGTCCTGGGGAGCAGTACTTC. It codes for CASSQRDSRPGEQYF.

J is TRBJ1-4 and V is TRBV28; 8 bases match TRBD1. In germline, CDR1 is MDHEN, CDR2 SYDVKM. The trim removed 6 bases at V and 7 bases at J, leaving 13 bases unmatched. This CDR3 has 16 amino acids. The CDR3, as DNA: TGTGCCAGCAGGCGATCCCCAGCAGGGGGCGGTGAAAAACTGTTTTTT. This codes for CASRRSPAGGGEKLFF.

The V call is TRBV18, the J call TRBJ1-5; D unresolved. The CDR3 has 15 residues. CDR1 and CDR2 (germline): KGHSH, LQKENI. Between the trimmed V and J ends, which lost 1 base and 4 bases, there was a span of 11 bases. The CDR3 DNA reads TGTGCCAGCTCACCACGAGGGCAGTGGAATCAGCCCCAGCATTTT. Translated: CASSPRGQWNQPQHF.

This chain joins TRBV2 and TRBJ2-1, with a weak D call TRBD2 (6 bases). Germline V gene data show CDR1 as SNHLY and CDR2 as FYNNEI. With 8 bases removed from V and 0 bases from J, the gap between germline ends came to 17 bases. The CDR3 is 16 amino acids. The DNA for the CDR3 is TGTGCCAGCGTAAAGACGGGACTGGGCTCCTACAATGAGCAGTTCTTC. This sequence encodes CASVKTGLGSYNEQFF.

In its sample, this clone was seen a few times. The CDR3: CASSYAPPGPMNTEAFF. The CDR3 DNA reads as TGTGCCAGCAGTTATGCCCCCCCAGGGCCGATGAACACTGAAGCTTTCTTT. This chain links TRBV27 with TRBJ1-1, with D maybe TRBD1 (5 bases). CDR1 is MNHEY and CDR2 is SMNVEV in the germline V gene (reference sequence). V lost 4 bases and J lost 0, with 18 bases in between. The CDR3 covers 17 residues.

CDR3 in amino acids: CATTPAGQSGKLFF. The CDR3 DNA follows: TGTGCCACCACCCCCGCGGGACAGTCTGGAAAACTGTTTTTT. The chain employs TRBV15 and TRBJ1-4; 7 bases are a match to TRBD1. V lost 7 bases and J lost 10; bases outside the gene matches: 12. The CDR3 runs 14 residues. In germline, CDR1 is LNHNV, CDR2 YYDKDF (reference sequence).

The chain joins TRBV28 to TRBJ2-7, with D perhaps TRBD1 (5 bases). Germline assignment: CDR1 MDHEN and CDR2 SYDVKM. The CDR3 length is 13 residues. Trimming pared 2 bases from V and 4 bases from J, leaving 9 bases between. The CDR3 DNA follows: TGTGCCAGCAGTTTAGGGGCAGGATACGAGCAGTACTTC. As protein: CASSLGAGYEQYF.

This clone was detected once. The V gene is TRBV27, the J gene TRBJ1-5; possibly TRBD1 for D (6 bases). The CDR3 loop spans 14 amino acids. Trimming pared 5 bases from V and 6 bases from J, leaving 14 bases between. CDR1 and CDR2 (germline): MNHEY, SMNVEV (reference sequence). The CDR3 sequence: CASSVGGVGQPQHF. The CDR3 DNA sequence: TGTGCCAGCAGTGTAGGGGGAGTCGGTCAGCCCCAGCATTTT.

This clone has more than one count but fewer than ten. The chain uses TRBV19 and TRBJ2-3; TRBD1 aligns across 12 bases. The CDR3 contains 18 residues. V shed 5 bases, J shed 6 bases, and the junction held 15 bases outside the gene matches. Germline CDR1 is LNHDA and CDR2 is SQIVND (reference sequence). The CDR3, as DNA: TGTGCCAGTAGTGACCCCAGGGGGACAGGGGGCGCTTTGGATACGCAGTATTTT. Translation gives CASSDPRGTGGALDTQYF.

This chain joins TRBV19 and TRBJ1-5, with 11 nucleotides matching TRBD1. CDR1 and CDR2 (germline): LNHDA, SQIVND (reference sequence). This CDR3 is built from 14 residues. The J segment lost 4 bases and the V segment lost 8 bases, leaving 4 bases of the junction unmatched. The CDR3, as DNA: TGTGCCAGTTCCGGGACAGGGGGAAATCAGCCCCAGCATTTT. Amino acids: CASSGTGGNQPQHF.

The J gene is TRBJ1-4, the V gene TRBV27, with D unresolved. V was trimmed by 0 bases and J by 0 bases, leaving 5 bases between them. Germline-derived CDR1 and CDR2 are MNHEY and SMNVEV (reference sequence). This CDR3 has 15 residues. CDR3: CASSLSGATNEKLFF. The CDR3 DNA reads as TGTGCCAGCAGTTTATCCGGGGCAACTAATGAAAAACTGTTTTTT.

This chain joins TRBV27 and TRBJ2-7, with 10 bases fitting TRBD2. There are 15 residues in the CDR3. The germline V gene encodes CDR1 MNHEY and CDR2 SMNVEV (reference sequence). The J segment lost 2 bases and the V segment lost 4 bases, leaving 5 bases of the junction unmatched. Here the CDR3 DNA reads TGTGCCAGCAGTTACCAAGCGGGGGGGACCTACGAGCAGTACTTC. Amino acid sequence: CASSYQAGGTYEQYF.

The rearrangement joins TRBV28 to TRBJ1-5, with no clear D. The V and J ends lost 2 bases and 7 bases respectively, with 9 bases between them. CDR1 and CDR2 (germline): MDHEN, SYDVKM. The CDR3 contains 13 residues. The chain's CDR3 is CASSLGGEQPQHF. Here the CDR3 DNA reads TGTGCCAGCAGTTTAGGTGGAGAACAGCCCCAGCATTTT.

This clone occurred a few times. V usage is TRBV6-5 and J usage is TRBJ2-7; D is undetermined. Trimming removed 3 bases from V and 6 bases from J, with 12 bases in between. CDR1 MNHEY and CDR2 SVGAGI come from the germline V gene. The CDR3 spans 13 residues. This CDR3 is CASSYGESSEQYF. The CDR3 DNA is TGTGCCAGCAGTTATGGCGAGTCTAGCGAGCAGTACTTC.

CDR3: CASSLQGPPAYEQYF. Here the CDR3 DNA reads TGCGCCAGCAGCTTACAGGGGCCGCCCGCCTACGAGCAGTACTTC. V and J are TRBV5-1 and TRBJ2-7; 7 bases line up with TRBD1. The junction had 7 bases not matched to a gene; V was cut back by 2 bases and J by 2 bases. The CDR3 extends over 15 amino acids. CDR1 SGHRS and CDR2 YFSETQ come from the germline V gene.

CDR3 sequence reads: CASKTGTNQPQHF. In nucleotides, the CDR3 is TGTGCCAGCAAAACAGGGACAAATCAGCCCCAGCATTTT. This chain uses TRBV27 with TRBJ1-5; D is possibly TRBD1 (6 bases). CDR1 and CDR2 from the germline V gene are MNHEY and SMNVEV (reference sequence). This CDR3 is 13 amino acids long. Trimming cost V 7 bases and J 4 bases, with 11 bases left between them.

CDR3 protein: CASSLAGVEQFF. In DNA form, the CDR3 reads TGTGCCAGCAGCTTAGCGGGAGTTGAGCAGTTCTTC. The chain uses TRBV11-3 and TRBJ2-1, with D maybe TRBD2 (6 bases). V was cut by 1 base and J by 9 bases, with 7 bases left in between. The CDR3 loop spans 12 amino acids. Germline values: CDR1 SGHNT, CDR2 YENEEA.

The chain has TRBV28 and TRBJ2-7, with TRBD2 identical over 11 bases. This CDR3 contains 13 residues. Germline-derived CDR1 and CDR2 are MDHEN and SYDVKM. V trimming: 11 bases; J trimming: 1 base; junction bases outside the gene matches: 4. This CDR3 is CAGGTSGSYEQYF. The CDR3 region has the DNA TGTGCCGGGGGGACTAGCGGATCCTACGAGCAGTACTTC. Variable domain in full (rest from reference TRBV28 and TRBJ2-7): DVKVTQSSRYLVKRTGEKVFLECVQDMDHENMFWYRQDPGLGLRLIYFSYDVKMKEKGDIPEGYSVSREKKERFSLILESASTNQTSMYLCAGGTSGSYEQYFGPGTRLTVT.

The chain carries TRBV5-1 and TRBJ2-7; 7 bases align to TRBD2. CDR1 and CDR2 (germline): SGHRS, YFSETQ. The CDR3 consists of 15 residues. Trimming took 3 bases from V and 7 from J; bases not matched to a gene: 13. CDR3 protein: CASSWRAGEIIEQYF. The CDR3 DNA follows: TGCGCCAGCAGCTGGAGGGCGGGAGAGATTATAGAGCAGTACTTC.